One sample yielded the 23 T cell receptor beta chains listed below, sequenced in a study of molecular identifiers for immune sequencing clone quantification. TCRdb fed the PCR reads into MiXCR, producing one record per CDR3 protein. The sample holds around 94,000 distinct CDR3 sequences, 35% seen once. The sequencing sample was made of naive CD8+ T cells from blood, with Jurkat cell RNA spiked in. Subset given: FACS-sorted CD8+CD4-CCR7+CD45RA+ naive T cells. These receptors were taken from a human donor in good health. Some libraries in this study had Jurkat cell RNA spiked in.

This CDR3 reads CASGTSGSREQFF. In DNA, the CDR3 is TGTGCCAGCGGGACTAGCGGGAGCCGTGAGCAGTTCTTC. The chain uses TRBV9 and TRBJ2-1; 14 positions agree with TRBD2. V shed 7 bases, J shed 9 bases, and the junction held 3 bases outside the gene matches. CDR3 length equals 13 residues. Germline CDR1 is SGDLS and CDR2 is YYNGEE.

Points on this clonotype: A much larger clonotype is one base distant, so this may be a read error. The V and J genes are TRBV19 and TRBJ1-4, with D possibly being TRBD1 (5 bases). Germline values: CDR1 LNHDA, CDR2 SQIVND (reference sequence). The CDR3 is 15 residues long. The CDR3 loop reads CARSQRGSANEKLFF. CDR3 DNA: TGTGCCCGTAGCCAAAGGGGATCGGCTAATGAAAAACTGTTTTTT.

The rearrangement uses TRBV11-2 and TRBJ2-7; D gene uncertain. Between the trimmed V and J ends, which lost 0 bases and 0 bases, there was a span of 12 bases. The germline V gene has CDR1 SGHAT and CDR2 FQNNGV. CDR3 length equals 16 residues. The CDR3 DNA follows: TGTGCCAGCAGCTTAGACCAGGACGGTCTCTCCTACGAGCAGTACTTC. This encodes CASSLDQDGLSYEQYF. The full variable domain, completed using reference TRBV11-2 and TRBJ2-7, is EAGVAQSPRYKIIEKRQSVAFWCNPISGHATLYWYQQILGQGPKLLIQFQNNGVVDDSQLPKDRFSAERLKGVDSTLKIQPAKLEDSAVYLCASSLDQDGLSYEQYFGPGTRLTVT.

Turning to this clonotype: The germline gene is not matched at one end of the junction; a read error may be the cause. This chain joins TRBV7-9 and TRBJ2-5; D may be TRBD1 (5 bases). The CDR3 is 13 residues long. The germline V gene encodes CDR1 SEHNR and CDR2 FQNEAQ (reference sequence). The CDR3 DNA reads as TGTGCCAGCAGCCCCGACAGACAAGAGCCCCAGTACTTC. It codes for CASSPDRQEPQYF.

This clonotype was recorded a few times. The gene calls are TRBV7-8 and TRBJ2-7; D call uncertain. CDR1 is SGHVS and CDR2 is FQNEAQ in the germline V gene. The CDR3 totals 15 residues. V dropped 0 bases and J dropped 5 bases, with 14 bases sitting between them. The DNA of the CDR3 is TGTGCCAGCAGCTTAGCACCCTATTTGCGGCACGAGCAGTACTTC. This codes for CASSLAPYLRHEQYF.

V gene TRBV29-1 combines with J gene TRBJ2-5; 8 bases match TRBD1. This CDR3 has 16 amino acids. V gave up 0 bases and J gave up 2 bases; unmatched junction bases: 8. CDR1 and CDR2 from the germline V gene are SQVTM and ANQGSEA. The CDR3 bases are TGCAGCGTTGAAGAGATGGGGACAGGACGTCAAGAGACCCAGTACTTC. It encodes CSVEEMGTGRQETQYF.

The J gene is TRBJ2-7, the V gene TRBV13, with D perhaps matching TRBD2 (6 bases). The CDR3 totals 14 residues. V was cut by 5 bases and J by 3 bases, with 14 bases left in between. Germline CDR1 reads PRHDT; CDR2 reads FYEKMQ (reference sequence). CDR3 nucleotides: TGTGCCAGCAGCGAGGGACTCCTTAACTACGAGCAGTACTTC. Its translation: CASSEGLLNYEQYF.

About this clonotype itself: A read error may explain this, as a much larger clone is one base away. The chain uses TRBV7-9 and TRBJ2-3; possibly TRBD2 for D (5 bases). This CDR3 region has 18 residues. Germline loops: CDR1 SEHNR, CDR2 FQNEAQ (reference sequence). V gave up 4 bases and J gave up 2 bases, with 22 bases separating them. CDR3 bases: TGTGCCAGCAGCTCGGGTGTAGGGAGACTCCCTGTCACAGATACGCAGTATTTT. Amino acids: CASSSGVGRLPVTDTQYF.

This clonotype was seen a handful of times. The CDR3 sequence: CASSQGTSGNYEQYF. CDR3 nucleotide sequence: TGCGCCAGCAGCCAAGGTACTAGCGGGAACTACGAGCAGTACTTC. The chain combines TRBV4-3 with TRBJ2-7; the match to TRBD2 covers 10 bases. Germline V gene sequence: CDR1 LGHNA, CDR2 YSLEER. Trimming removed 1 base from V and 3 bases from J; junction bases left unmatched: 3. The CDR3 contains 15 residues.

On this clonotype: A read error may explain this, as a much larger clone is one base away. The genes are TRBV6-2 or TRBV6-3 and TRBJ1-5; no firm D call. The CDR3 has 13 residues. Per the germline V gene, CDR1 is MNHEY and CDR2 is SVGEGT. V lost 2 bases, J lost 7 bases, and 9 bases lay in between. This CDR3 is CASSYPNKQPQHF. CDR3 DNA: TGTGCCAGCAGTTACCCGAACAAGCAGCCCCAGCATTTT.

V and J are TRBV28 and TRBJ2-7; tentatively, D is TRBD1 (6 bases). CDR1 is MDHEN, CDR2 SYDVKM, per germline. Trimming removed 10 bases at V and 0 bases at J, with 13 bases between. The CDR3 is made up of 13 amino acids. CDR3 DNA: TGTGCCAACTCCGACAGGTTCTCCTACGAGCAGTACTTC. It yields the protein CANSDRFSYEQYF.

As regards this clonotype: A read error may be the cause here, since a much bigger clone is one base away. CDR3 bases: TGTGCCACCAGTTACGGTCCGTTCGATTCCTATGGCTACACCTTC. Encoded protein: CATSYGPFDSYGYTF. The chain carries TRBV6-5 and TRBJ1-2; D gene uncertain. The CDR3 length is 15 residues. CDR1 and CDR2 (germline): MNHEY, SVGAGI.

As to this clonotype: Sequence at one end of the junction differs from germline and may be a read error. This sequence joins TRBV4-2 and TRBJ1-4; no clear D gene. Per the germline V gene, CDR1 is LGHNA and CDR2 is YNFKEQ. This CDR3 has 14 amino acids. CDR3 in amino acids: CASSQITTNEKQFF. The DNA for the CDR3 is TGTGCCAGCAGCCAGATAACAACTAATGAAAAACAGTTTTTT.

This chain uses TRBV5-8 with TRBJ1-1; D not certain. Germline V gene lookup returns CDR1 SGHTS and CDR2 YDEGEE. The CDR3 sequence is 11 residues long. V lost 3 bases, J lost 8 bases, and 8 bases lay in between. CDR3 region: CASSSILEAFF. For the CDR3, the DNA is TGTGCCAGCAGCTCCATCCTAGAAGCTTTCTTT.

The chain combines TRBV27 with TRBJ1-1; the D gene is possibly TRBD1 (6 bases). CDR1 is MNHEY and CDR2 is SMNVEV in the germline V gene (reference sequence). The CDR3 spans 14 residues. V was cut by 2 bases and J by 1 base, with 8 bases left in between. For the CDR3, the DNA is TGTGCCAGCAGTTTAGGGGGCTCGAACACTGAAGCTTTCTTT. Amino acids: CASSLGGSNTEAFF.

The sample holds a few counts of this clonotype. The CDR3 DNA reads TGTGCCAGCAGCTCATGGGACATAGCCTACGAGCAGTACTTC. Its protein is CASSSWDIAYEQYF. The V gene is TRBV7-9, the J gene TRBJ2-7; D possibly corresponds to TRBD1 (6 bases). This CDR3 spans 14 amino acids. Trimming removed 4 bases at V and 2 bases at J, with 12 bases between. In germline, CDR1 is SEHNR, CDR2 FQNEAQ (reference sequence).

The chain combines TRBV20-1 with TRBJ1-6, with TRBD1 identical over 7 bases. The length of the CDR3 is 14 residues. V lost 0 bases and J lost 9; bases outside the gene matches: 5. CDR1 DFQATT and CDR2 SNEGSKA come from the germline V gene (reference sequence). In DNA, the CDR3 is TGCAGTGCTAGAGACGACAGGGAAGGTTCACCCCTCCACTTT. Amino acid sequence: CSARDDREGSPLHF.

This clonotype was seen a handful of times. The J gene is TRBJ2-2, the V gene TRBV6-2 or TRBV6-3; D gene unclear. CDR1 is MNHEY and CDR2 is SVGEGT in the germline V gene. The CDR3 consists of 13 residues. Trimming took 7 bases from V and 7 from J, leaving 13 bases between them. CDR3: CASNLGFSGELFF. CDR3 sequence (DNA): TGTGCCAGCAATCTGGGGTTCAGCGGGGAGCTGTTTTTT.

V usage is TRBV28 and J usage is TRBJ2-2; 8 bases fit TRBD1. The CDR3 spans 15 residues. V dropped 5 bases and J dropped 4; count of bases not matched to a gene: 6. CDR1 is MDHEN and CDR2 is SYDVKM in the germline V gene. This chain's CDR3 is CASSRTGPVTGELFF. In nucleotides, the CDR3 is TGTGCCAGCAGTAGGACAGGGCCGGTCACCGGGGAGCTGTTTTTT.

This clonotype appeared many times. The CDR3 loop is CSVLPPTSASTDTQYF. Written as DNA, the CDR3 is TGCAGCGTTTTACCCCCGACTAGCGCTAGCACAGATACGCAGTATTTT. The V gene is TRBV29-1, the J gene TRBJ2-3, with 8 positions matching TRBD2. The CDR3 sequence is 16 residues long. From germline, CDR1 is SQVTM and CDR2 ANQGSEA. V trimming: 5 bases; J trimming: 0 bases; junction bases outside the gene matches: 10.

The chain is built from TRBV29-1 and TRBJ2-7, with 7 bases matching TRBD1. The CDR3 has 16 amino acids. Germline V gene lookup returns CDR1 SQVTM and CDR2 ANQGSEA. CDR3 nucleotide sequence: TGCAGGGATAGTCCCGGGACAGCCCTGAGGTCCTACGAGCAGTACTTC. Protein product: CRDSPGTALRSYEQYF.

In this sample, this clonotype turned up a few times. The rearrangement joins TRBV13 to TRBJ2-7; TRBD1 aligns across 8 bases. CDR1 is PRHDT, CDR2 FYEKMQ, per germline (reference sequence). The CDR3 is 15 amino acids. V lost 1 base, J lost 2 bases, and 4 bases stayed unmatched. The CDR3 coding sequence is TGTGCCAGCAGCTTAGTGCAGGGGGCGACCTACGAGCAGTACTTC. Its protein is CASSLVQGATYEQYF. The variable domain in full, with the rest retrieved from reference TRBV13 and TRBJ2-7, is AAGVIQSPRHLIKEKRETATLKCYPIPRHDTVYWYQQGPGQDPQFLISFYEKMQSDKGSIPDRFSAQQFSDYHSELNMSSLELGDSALYFCASSLVQGATYEQYFGPGTRLTVT.

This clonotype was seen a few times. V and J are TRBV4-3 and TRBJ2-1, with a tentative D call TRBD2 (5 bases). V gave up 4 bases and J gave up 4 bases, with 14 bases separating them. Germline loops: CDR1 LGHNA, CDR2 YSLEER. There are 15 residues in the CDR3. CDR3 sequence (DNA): TGCGCCAGCAGCCGCACGAAGGGAGTATACAATGAGCAGTTCTTC. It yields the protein CASSRTKGVYNEQFF.